The rows below give T cell receptor beta chains drawn from one sample of a study of shared clonotypes between healthy human individuals. The repertoire was sequenced with immunoSEQ multiplex PCR; TCRdb's copy has only in-frame clones and lacks some. The repertoire holds under 600,000 clones, about 80% seen once, with about 12% in the top ten. The sequencing sample was made of PBMCs. The receptors here all came from a middle-aged woman in good health. Some clones in this sample may be carry-over from other donors' samples. CDR3s include the opening cysteine and the closing phenylalanine or tryptophan. A D gene is named only where the DNA matches it firmly. Expanded clones are given a class, and other clones once, few, many or no size at all.

clone size	CDR3 length	D gene	V gene	J gene	CDR3 DNA	CDR3 protein
few	17	TRBD2	TRBV6-4	TRBJ2-1	TGTGCCAGCAGTGCCCCTTGGGGGGAGGGCCACTACAATGAGCAGTTCTTC	CASSAPWGEGHYNEQFF
NA	15	TRBD1	TRBV5-4	TRBJ2-1	TGTGCCAGCAGCTTGGGACAGGGGACCTACAATGAGCAGTTCTTC	CASSLGQGTYNEQFF
NA	12	NA	TRBV5-1	TRBJ2-2	TGCGCCAGCAGCTTGGGGTCCGGGGAGCTGTTTTTT	CASSLGSGELFF
NA	13	TRBD1	TRBV18	TRBJ2-7	TGTGCCAGCTCGCCGGGACAGGGGAGTGAGCAGTACTTC	CASSPGQGSEQYF
NA	16	TRBD2	TRBV18	TRBJ2-3	TGTGCCAGCTCACCACAGACTAGCGGCTCCACAGATACGCAGTATTTT	CASSPQTSGSTDTQYF
NA	14	NA	TRBV27	TRBJ2-3	TGTGCCAGCAGTCCCTGGACCCAAGCAGATACGCAGTATTTT	CASSPWTQADTQYF
NA	13	NA	TRBV19	TRBJ1-2	TGTGCCAGTAGTATGGACGGCTCCTATGGCTACACCTTC	CASSMDGSYGYTF
NA	12	NA	TRBV28	TRBJ1-3	TGTGCCAGCAGTTTACACGGAAACACCATATATTTT	CASSLHGNTIYF
NA	15	NA	TRBV28	TRBJ2-3	TGTGCCAGCAGTCGGTTCCCCGGGAGCACAGATACGCAGTATTTT	CASSRFPGSTDTQYF
NA	13	NA	TRBV11-3	TRBJ2-2	TGTGCCAGCAGCTTAGTTTACACCGGGGAGCTGTTTTTT	CASSLVYTGELFF
NA	11	NA	TRBV6-6	TRBJ1-2	TGTGCCAGCAGTTCGCAGTATGGCTACACCTTC	CASSSQYGYTF